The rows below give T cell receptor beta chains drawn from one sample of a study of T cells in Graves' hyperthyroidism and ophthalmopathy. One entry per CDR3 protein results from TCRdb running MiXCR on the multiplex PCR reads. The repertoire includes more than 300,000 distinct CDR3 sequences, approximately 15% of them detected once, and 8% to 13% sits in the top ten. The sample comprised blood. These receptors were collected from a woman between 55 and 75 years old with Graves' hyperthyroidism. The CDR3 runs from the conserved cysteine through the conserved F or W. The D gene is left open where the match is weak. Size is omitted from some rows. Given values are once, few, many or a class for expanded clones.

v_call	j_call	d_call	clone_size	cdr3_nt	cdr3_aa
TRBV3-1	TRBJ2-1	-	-	TGTGCCAGCAGCCAAGATCCAGGGGTTTCCTACAATGAGCAGTTCTTC	CASSQDPGVSYNEQFF
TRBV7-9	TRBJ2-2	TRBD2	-	TGTGCCAGCAGCCCAAAGACTAGCGGGATGGGCACCAGGGAGCTGTTTTTT	CASSPKTSGMGTRELFF
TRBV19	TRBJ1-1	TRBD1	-	TGTGCCAGTAGACTGACAGGGTCCATGAACACTGAAGCTTTCTTT	CASRLTGSMNTEAFF
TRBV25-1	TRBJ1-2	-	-	TGTGCCAGCAGCCGGTTGCGGGACGCAGGTGGCTACACCTTC	CASSRLRDAGGYTF
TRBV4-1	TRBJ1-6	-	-	TGCGCCAGCAGCCAAGGAGGCAACAGGGTTGGGAGCTCCTATAATTCACCCCTCCACTTT	CASSQGGNRVGSSYNSPLHF
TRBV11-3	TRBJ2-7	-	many	TGTGCCAGCAGCTTAGGAGACGGGCAGTACTTC	CASSLGDGQYF
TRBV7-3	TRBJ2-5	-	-	TGTGCCAGCAGCAAAGAAACTCAAGAGACCCAGTACTTC	CASSKETQETQYF
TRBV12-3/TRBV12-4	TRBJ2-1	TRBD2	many	TGTGCCAGCAGGAGGGCGGGAGGAGGTGAGCAGTTCTTC	CASRRAGGGEQFF
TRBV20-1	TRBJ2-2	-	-	TGCAGTGCGCCAACAGGGTTGGCGAACACCGGGGAGCTGTTTTTT	CSAPTGLANTGELFF
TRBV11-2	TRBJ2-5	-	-	TGTGCCAGCAGCCTGACCTGGCCTAGCGAGATTCGAGAGACCCAGTACTTC	CASSLTWPSEIRETQYF
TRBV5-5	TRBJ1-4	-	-	TGTGCCAGCAGCTCCCTCCAAGTTGCAACTAATGAAAAACTGTTTTTT	CASSSLQVATNEKLFF
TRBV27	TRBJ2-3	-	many	TGTGCCAGCAGTTTAACCGGGACTAGCACAGATACGCAGTATTTT	CASSLTGTSTDTQYF
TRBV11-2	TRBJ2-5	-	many	TGTGCCAGCAGGTACCCGGGACTCCAAGAGACCCAGTACTTC	CASRYPGLQETQYF
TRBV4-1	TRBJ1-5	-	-	TGCGCCAGCAGCCACGGGACATATCAAGGCAATCAGCCCCAGCATTTT	CASSHGTYQGNQPQHF
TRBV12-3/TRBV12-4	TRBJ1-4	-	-	TGTGCCAGCACCCCAACAGCGACTCTTGAAAAACTGTTTTTT	CASTPTATLEKLFF
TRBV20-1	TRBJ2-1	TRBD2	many	TGCAGTGCCGACGGGACTAGCGTTTTTACTGAGCAGTTCTTC	CSADGTSVFTEQFF
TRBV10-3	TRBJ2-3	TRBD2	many	TGTGCCATCAGGGCTAGCGGGAATACAGATACGCAGTATTTT	CAIRASGNTDTQYF
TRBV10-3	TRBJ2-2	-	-	TGTGCCGTCAGGGCCGGAGAGGCCGGGGAGCTGTTTTTT	CAVRAGEAGELFF
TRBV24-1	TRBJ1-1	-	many	TGTGCCACCAGAGACAGCGTTAACACTGAAGCTTTCTTT	CATRDSVNTEAFF
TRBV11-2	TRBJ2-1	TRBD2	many	TGTGCCAGCAGCTTCGCGATTACTAGCGGGAGCAATGAGCAGTTCTTC	CASSFAITSGSNEQFF
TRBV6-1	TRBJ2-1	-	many	TGTGCCAGCAGTGAAGGGATCCTCGGGGGCAATGAGCAGTTCTTC	CASSEGILGGNEQFF
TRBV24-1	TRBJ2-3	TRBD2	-	TGTGCCACCAGTAATCCACCAAAACGGACTAGCGGGGCAGATACGCAGTATTTT	CATSNPPKRTSGADTQYF
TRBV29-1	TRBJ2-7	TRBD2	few	TGCAGCTCCAGGACTAGCGGGAGCTACGAGCAGTACTTC	CSSRTSGSYEQYF
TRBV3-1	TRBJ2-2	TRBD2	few	TGTGCCAGCAATCCGACTAGCGGGATCAGGGAGCTGTTTTTT	CASNPTSGIRELFF
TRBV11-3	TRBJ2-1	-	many	TGTGCCAGCAGCTTAGGGCGCATACACAATGAGCAGTTCTTC	CASSLGRIHNEQFF
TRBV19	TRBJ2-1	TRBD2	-	TGTGCCAGTAGTGTTAGCGGGAGTAGTCTAAATGAGCAGTTCTTC	CASSVSGSSLNEQFF
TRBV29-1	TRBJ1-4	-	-	TGCAGCGTTGAAGATAGGAGGGCAGGGTCTGAAAAACTGTTTTTT	CSVEDRRAGSEKLFF
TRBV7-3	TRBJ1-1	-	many	TGTGCCAGCAGCTACCGAAAGGGCACTGAAGCTTTCTTT	CASSYRKGTEAFF